Presented here are 24 T cell receptor beta chains from one specimen sequenced in a study of Graves' ophthalmopathy and Graves' hyperthyroidism. Using RNA transcripts, the TCR beta CDR3 regions were amplified. Scientists carried out first-round RT-PCR using HTBI primers and then a second-round multiplex PCR. TCRdb re-called the multiplex PCR reads through MiXCR, storing one row per CDR3 protein. Among hundreds of thousands of distinct CDR3 sequences listed, approximately 39% were seen once. The sample taken for sequencing was peripheral blood. All receptors come from an adult man with Graves' ophthalmopathy.

The rearrangement links TRBV10-3 to TRBJ1-5; 9 bases are shared with TRBD1. V shed 4 bases, J shed 4 bases, and the junction held 8 bases outside the gene matches. Germline assignment: CDR1 ENHRY and CDR2 SYGVKD. CDR3 length: 16 residues. This CDR3 reads CAISAHGTGSNQPQHF. The CDR3 DNA follows: TGTGCCATCAGTGCGCATGGGACAGGGTCAAATCAGCCCCAGCATTTT.

The CDR3 region has the DNA TGTGCCAGCAGCCTCCTCCCCGGGAGGTCCGACGGCTACACCTTC. Protein: CASSLLPGRSDGYTF. The chain uses TRBV7-9 and TRBJ1-2; D gene unclear. V was cut by 5 bases and J by 8 bases, with 21 bases left in between. CDR3 length equals 15 residues. CDR1 SEHNR and CDR2 FQNEAQ come from the germline V gene (reference sequence).

J is TRBJ2-7 and V is TRBV27; 11 nucleotides match TRBD2. The CDR3 totals 16 residues. Trimming at V came to 4 bases and at J to 2 bases, leaving 7 bases not matched to a gene. Germline-derived CDR1 and CDR2 are MNHEY and SMNVEV (reference sequence). CDR3 protein: CASSSSPGLAAYEQYF. In nucleotides, the CDR3 is TGTGCCAGCAGTTCCTCCCCGGGACTAGCGGCCTACGAGCAGTACTTC.

The sample holds many counts of this clonotype. J is TRBJ1-2 and V is TRBV24-1; TRBD1 aligns across 10 bases. From germline, CDR1 is KGHDR and CDR2 SFDVKD. J was trimmed by 8 bases and V by 5 bases; bases with no gene match: 4. The CDR3 is made up of 13 amino acids. The CDR3 sequence: CATSGGQGIGYTF. The CDR3 region has the DNA TGTGCCACCAGTGGGGGACAGGGGATAGGCTACACCTTC.

The V call is TRBV6-4, the J call TRBJ2-3; 10 bases map to TRBD2. V trimming: 5 bases; J trimming: 2 bases; junction bases outside the gene matches: 7. The CDR3 runs to 16 residues. The germline CDR1 and CDR2 sequences are MRHNA and SNTAGT. The CDR3 nucleotides are TGTGCCAGCAGTCCTCCCGGGACTAGCGTCACAGATACGCAGTATTTT. As protein: CASSPPGTSVTDTQYF.

This clonotype has at least ten counts. The chain combines TRBV2 with TRBJ2-2; no definite D call. The germline V gene has CDR1 SNHLY and CDR2 FYNNEI. Deletions cut 7 bases from V and 1 base from J, with 4 bases between. CDR3 size: 12 residues. CDR3 region: CASIRNTGELFF. Written as DNA, the CDR3 is TGTGCCAGCATCAGGAACACCGGGGAGCTGTTTTTT. Filled out from reference TRBV2 and TRBJ2-2, the complete variable domain reads EPEVTQTPSHQVTQMGQEVILRCVPISNHLYFYWYRQILGQKVEFLVSFYNNEISEKSEIFDDQFSVERPDGSNFTLKIRSTKLEDSAMYFCASIRNTGELFFGEGSRLTVL.

Only one count was recorded for this clonotype. The chain carries TRBV30 and TRBJ2-7; a possible D gene is TRBD1 (5 bases). CDR1 is GTSNPN, CDR2 SVGIG, per germline (reference sequence). The CDR3 is made up of 14 amino acids. V gave up 2 bases and J gave up 2 bases, with 13 bases separating them. This CDR3 reads CAWSPSAGTYEQYF. The CDR3 region has the DNA TGTGCCTGGAGTCCCTCGGCAGGGACCTACGAGCAGTACTTC. Based on the CDR3 plus reference TRBV30 and TRBJ2-7, the full variable domain is SQTIHQWPATLVQPVGSPLSLECTVEGTSNPNLYWYRQAAGRGLQLLFYSVGIGQISSEVPQNLSASRPQDRQFILSSKKLLLSDSGFYLCAWSPSAGTYEQYFGPGTRLTVT.

The V gene is TRBV6-6, the J gene TRBJ2-7, with D possibly called TRBD1 or TRBD2 (5 bases each). The germline V gene has CDR1 MNHNY and CDR2 SVGAGI (reference sequence). CDR3 length: 12 residues. The V end was cut by 7 bases, the J end by 5 bases, with 12 bases between. CDR3 nucleotide sequence: TGTGCCAGCAATGGGGCCGGGGACGAGCAGTACTTC. It is translated as CASNGAGDEQYF.

This clonotype occurred many times. The V and J genes are TRBV20-1 and TRBJ2-5; possibly TRBD1 or TRBD2 for D (5 bases each). Trimming shortened V by 6 bases and J by 2 bases, and 10 bases separated the two germline ends. Germline V lookup: CDR1 DFQATT, CDR2 SNEGSKA (reference sequence). The CDR3 is made up of 12 amino acids. The CDR3 DNA is TGCAGTGCCAAGGGACGGCAAGAGACCCAGTACTTC. It specifies CSAKGRQETQYF.

Notes on this clonotype: This CDR3 is missing its conserved last phenylalanine or tryptophan, likely due to a read error. This chain joins TRBV24-1 and TRBJ1-1; D is ambiguous. The CDR3 runs to 17 residues. Germline CDR1 reads KGHDR; CDR2 reads SFDVKD. Trimming removed 12 bases at V and 1 base at J, with 26 bases between. CDR3 residues: CAGSLYPPAGSNTEAFS. DNA for the CDR3: TGTGCCGGCAGTTTATACCCCCCCGCAGGATCGAACACTGAAGCTTTCTCT.

J is TRBJ1-2 and V is TRBV7-9, with 7 bases fitting TRBD1. The CDR3 loop spans 15 amino acids. V was pared by 8 bases and J by 2 bases, with 11 bases of the junction left unmatched. Germline V gene sequence: CDR1 SEHNR, CDR2 FQNEAQ (reference sequence). CDR3: CASSPPPGGNYGYTF. In nucleotides, the CDR3 is TGTGCCAGCTCACCACCTCCAGGGGGGAACTATGGCTACACCTTC. Full variable domain (remainder filled in from reference TRBV7-9 and TRBJ1-2): DTGVSQNPRHKITKRGQNVTFRCDPISEHNRLYWYRQTLGQGPEFLTYFQNEAQLEKSRLLSDRFSAERPKGSFSTLEIQRTEQGDSAMYLCASSPPPGGNYGYTFGSGTRLTVV.

This clonotype occurred many times. The rearrangement joins TRBV12-3 or TRBV12-4 to TRBJ1-5, with D possibly matching TRBD1 (5 bases). This CDR3 contains 15 residues. The ends were cut back, 3 bases at V and 7 bases at J, with 16 bases in the middle. In DNA, the CDR3 is TGTGCCAGCAGTTTCGGCAGGGTCAGAGAACAGCCCCAGCATTTT. This sequence encodes CASSFGRVREQPQHF.

This clonotype appeared a few times. The chain combines TRBV15 with TRBJ2-6; maybe TRBD2 (6 bases). The CDR3 has 14 amino acids. V was trimmed by 2 bases and J by 4 bases, leaving 6 bases between them. Germline V gene data show CDR1 as LNHNV and CDR2 as YYDKDF (reference sequence). Written as DNA, the CDR3 is TGTGCCACCAGCAGAACTAGCGGGGCCAACGTCCTGACTTTC. Encoded protein: CATSRTSGANVLTF.

This clonotype came up many times. CDR3 in amino acids: CASSFGGTRNTEAFF. Here the CDR3 DNA reads TGTGCCAGCAGCTTTGGGGGAACAAGGAACACTGAAGCTTTCTTT. This chain uses TRBV13 with TRBJ1-1; perhaps TRBD1 as D (5 bases). The germline V gene has CDR1 PRHDT and CDR2 FYEKMQ (reference sequence). Trimming left V 3 bases short and J 1 base short, with 12 bases between. The CDR3 spans 15 residues.

CDR3 DNA: TGTGCCAGCAGCCCATCAGGCGGAAACTATGGCTACACCTTC. Translation gives CASSPSGGNYGYTF. The chain links TRBV7-8 to TRBJ1-2; D not certain. Germline values: CDR1 SGHVS, CDR2 FQNEAQ. V was pared by 5 bases and J by 2 bases, with 12 bases between. The CDR3 runs to 14 residues.

The rearrangement links TRBV7-9 to TRBJ2-2; 7 bases are shared with TRBD2. Germline CDR1 reads SEHNR; CDR2 reads FQNEAQ (reference sequence). With 2 bases clipped from V and 5 bases from J, the junction kept 8 bases outside the gene matches. This CDR3 has 16 amino acids. The CDR3 loop reads CASSLRASGGTGELFF. DNA for the CDR3: TGTGCCAGCAGCTTACGGGCTAGCGGAGGGACCGGGGAGCTGTTTTTT.

This clonotype occurred many times. The V and J genes are TRBV5-1 and TRBJ1-1; D is unclear. V was cut by 4 bases and J by 0 bases, with 10 bases left in between. Germline V gene data show CDR1 as SGHRS and CDR2 as YFSETQ. This CDR3 region has 14 residues. For the CDR3, the DNA is TGCGCCAGCAGCCCGTTCGGAATGAACACTGAAGCTTTCTTT. Its translation: CASSPFGMNTEAFF.

This clonotype was counted at least ten times. The chain's CDR3 is CAISDLRMNYGYTF. In nucleotides, the CDR3 is TGTGCCATCAGTGACCTTCGGATGAACTATGGCTACACCTTC. The chain joins TRBV10-3 to TRBJ1-2; D remains unclear. Germline lookup yields CDR1 ENHRY and CDR2 SYGVKD. Deletions cut 3 bases from V and 2 bases from J, with 10 bases between. This CDR3 has 14 residues.

The sample holds a few counts of this clonotype. The chain combines TRBV20-1 with TRBJ2-2, with TRBD2 matching 11 bases. The CDR3 is made up of 15 amino acids. V gave up 4 bases and J gave up 5 bases; unmatched junction bases: 6. Germline V CDR1 and CDR2: DFQATT, SNEGSKA (reference sequence). The CDR3 is CSATLAGAGTGELFF. The CDR3 DNA is TGCAGTGCTACACTAGCGGGGGCTGGGACCGGGGAGCTGTTTTTT.

The table lists this clonotype with many counts. The chain recombines TRBV20-1 with TRBJ1-5; 8 nucleotides agree with TRBD1. J was trimmed by 6 bases and V by 2 bases; bases with no gene match: 6. The CDR3 length is 14 residues. Germline loops: CDR1 DFQATT, CDR2 SNEGSKA (reference sequence). The CDR3 loop is CSARQGALGQPQHF. The DNA for the CDR3 is TGCAGTGCTAGACAGGGGGCGTTGGGTCAGCCCCAGCATTTT.

Ten or more counts support this clonotype. This chain connects TRBV7-9 to TRBJ1-1; TRBD1 is a possible D gene (6 bases). The CDR3 covers 14 residues. Germline CDR1 is SEHNR and CDR2 is FQNEAQ (reference sequence). V lost 2 bases and J lost 3, with 10 bases in between. This CDR3 is CASSLTGRDTEAFF. CDR3 sequence (DNA): TGTGCCAGCAGCTTAACAGGGCGGGACACTGAAGCTTTCTTT.

This clonotype has at least ten counts. J is TRBJ1-1 and V is TRBV11-2; D might be TRBD1 (5 bases). Germline V gives CDR1 SGHAT, CDR2 FQNNGV. The CDR3 contains 17 residues. V lost 0 bases and J lost 6, with 20 bases in between. The CDR3 here is CASSLDRPTGRESEAFF. The CDR3 nucleotides are TGTGCCAGCAGCTTAGATCGACCTACGGGCAGGGAATCTGAAGCTTTCTTT.

This clonotype was observed at least ten times. The V gene is TRBV20-1, the J gene TRBJ2-5; 8 nucleotides match TRBD2. V dropped 4 bases and J dropped 7; count of bases not matched to a gene: 14. Germline assignment: CDR1 DFQATT and CDR2 SNEGSKA (reference sequence). This CDR3 comprises 15 residues. The CDR3 sequence: CSANVAGGRRMTQYF. The DNA for the CDR3 is TGCAGTGCTAACGTTGCTGGCGGGAGGCGCATGACCCAGTACTTC.

The table lists this clonotype with many counts. This sequence joins TRBV5-1 and TRBJ1-1, with 7 bases identical to TRBD1. V gave up 0 bases and J gave up 4 bases; unmatched junction bases: 6. CDR3 length: 15 residues. From germline, CDR1 is SGHRS and CDR2 YFSETQ. The chain's CDR3 is CASSLEGAGITEAFF. For the CDR3, the DNA is TGCGCCAGCAGCTTGGAGGGGGCTGGGATCACTGAAGCTTTCTTT.